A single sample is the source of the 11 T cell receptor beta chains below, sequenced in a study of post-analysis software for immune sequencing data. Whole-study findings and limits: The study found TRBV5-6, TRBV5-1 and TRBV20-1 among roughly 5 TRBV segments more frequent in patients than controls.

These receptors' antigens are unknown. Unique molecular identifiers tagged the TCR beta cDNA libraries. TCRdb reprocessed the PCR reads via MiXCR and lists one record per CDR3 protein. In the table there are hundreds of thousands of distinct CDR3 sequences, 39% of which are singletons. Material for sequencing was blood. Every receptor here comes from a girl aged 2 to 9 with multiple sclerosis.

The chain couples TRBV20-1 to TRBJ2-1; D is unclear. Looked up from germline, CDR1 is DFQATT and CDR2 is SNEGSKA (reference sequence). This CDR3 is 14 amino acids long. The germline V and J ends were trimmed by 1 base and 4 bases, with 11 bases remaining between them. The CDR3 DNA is TGCAGTGCTAGAGGCCAGACCCTTTACAATGAGCAGTTCTTC. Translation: CSARGQTLYNEQFF.

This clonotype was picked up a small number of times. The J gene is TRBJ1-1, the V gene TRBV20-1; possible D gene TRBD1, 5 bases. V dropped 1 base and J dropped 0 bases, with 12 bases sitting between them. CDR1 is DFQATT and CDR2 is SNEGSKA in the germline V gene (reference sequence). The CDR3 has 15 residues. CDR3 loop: CSARGGRTLNTEAFF. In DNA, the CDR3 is TGCAGTGCTAGAGGGGGCCGCACTCTGAACACTGAAGCTTTCTTT.

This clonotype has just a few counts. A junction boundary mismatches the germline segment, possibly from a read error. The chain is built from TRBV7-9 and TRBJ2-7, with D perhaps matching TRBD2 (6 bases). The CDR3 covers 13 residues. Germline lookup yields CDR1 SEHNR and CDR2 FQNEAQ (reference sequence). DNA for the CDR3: TGTGCCAGCACAGGAGGGACCTCTTACGAGCGGTACTTC. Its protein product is CASTGGTSYERYF.

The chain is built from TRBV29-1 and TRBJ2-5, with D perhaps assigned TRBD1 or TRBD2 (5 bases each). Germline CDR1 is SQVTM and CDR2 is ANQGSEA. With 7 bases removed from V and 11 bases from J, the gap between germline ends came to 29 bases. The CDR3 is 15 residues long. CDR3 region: CSGGGAQYSYNEQYF. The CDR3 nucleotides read TGCAGCGGTGGGGGTGCACAGTACTCCTACAATGAGCAGTACTTC.

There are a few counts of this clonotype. CDR3 sequence: CASSGRTTDYGYTF. DNA for the CDR3: TGTGCCAGCAGTGGACGGACCACCGACTATGGCTACACCTTC. The chain is built from TRBV6-6 and TRBJ1-2, with D unclear. CDR3 length: 14 residues. With 5 bases removed from V and 3 bases from J, the gap between germline ends came to 13 bases. The germline CDR1 and CDR2 sequences are MNHNY and SVGAGI (reference sequence).

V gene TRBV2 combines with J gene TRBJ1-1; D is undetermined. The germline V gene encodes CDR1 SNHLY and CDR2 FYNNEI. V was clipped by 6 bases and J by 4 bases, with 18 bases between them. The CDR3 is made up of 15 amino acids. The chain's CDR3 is CASRREQLGGTEAFF. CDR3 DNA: TGTGCCAGCAGGAGAGAACAGCTGGGAGGCACTGAAGCTTTCTTT.

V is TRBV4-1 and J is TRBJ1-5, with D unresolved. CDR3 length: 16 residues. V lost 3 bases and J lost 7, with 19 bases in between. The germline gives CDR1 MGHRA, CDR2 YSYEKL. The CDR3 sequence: CASSHLGRQDGQPQHF. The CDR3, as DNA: TGCGCCAGCAGCCATTTAGGGCGTCAAGATGGACAGCCCCAGCATTTT.

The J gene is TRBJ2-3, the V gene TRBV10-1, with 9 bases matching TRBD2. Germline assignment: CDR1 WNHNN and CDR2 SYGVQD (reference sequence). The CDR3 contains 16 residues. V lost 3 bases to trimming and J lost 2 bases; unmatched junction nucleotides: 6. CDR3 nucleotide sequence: TGCGCCAGCAGTGATTCCCTAGCGGGGTTCACAGATACGCAGTATTTT. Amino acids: CASSDSLAGFTDTQYF.

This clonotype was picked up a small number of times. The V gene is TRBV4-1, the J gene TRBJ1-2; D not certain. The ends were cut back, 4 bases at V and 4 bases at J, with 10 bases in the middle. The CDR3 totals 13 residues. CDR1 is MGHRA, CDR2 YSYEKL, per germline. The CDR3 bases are TGCGCCAGCAGCCCCGTTGGGGTCTATGGCTACACCTTC. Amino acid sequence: CASSPVGVYGYTF.

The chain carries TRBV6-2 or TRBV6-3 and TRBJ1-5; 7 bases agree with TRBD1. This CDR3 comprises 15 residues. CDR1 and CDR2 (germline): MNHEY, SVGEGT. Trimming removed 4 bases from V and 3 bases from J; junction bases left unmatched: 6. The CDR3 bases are TGTGCCAGCAGTTGGGGGACAGCCACCAATCAGCCCCAGCATTTT. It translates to CASSWGTATNQPQHF.

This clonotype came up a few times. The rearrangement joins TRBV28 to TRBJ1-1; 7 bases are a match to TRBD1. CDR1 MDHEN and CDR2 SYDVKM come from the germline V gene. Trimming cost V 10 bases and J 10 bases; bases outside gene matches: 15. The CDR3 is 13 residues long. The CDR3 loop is CAISGTVGRRAFF. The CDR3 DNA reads TGTGCCATTTCCGGGACAGTTGGGCGTCGAGCTTTCTTT.